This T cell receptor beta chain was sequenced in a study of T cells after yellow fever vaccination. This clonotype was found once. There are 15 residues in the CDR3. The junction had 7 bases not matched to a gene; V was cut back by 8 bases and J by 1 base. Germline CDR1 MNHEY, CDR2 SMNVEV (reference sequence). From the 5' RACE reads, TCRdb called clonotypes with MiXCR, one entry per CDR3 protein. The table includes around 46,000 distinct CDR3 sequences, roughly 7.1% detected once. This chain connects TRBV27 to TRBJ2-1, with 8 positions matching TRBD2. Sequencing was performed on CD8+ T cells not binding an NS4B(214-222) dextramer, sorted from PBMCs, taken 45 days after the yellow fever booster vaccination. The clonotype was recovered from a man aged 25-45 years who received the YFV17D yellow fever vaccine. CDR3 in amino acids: CASSMSGSSYNEQFF. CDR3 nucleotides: TGTGCCAGCTCCATGAGCGGGAGTTCCTACAATGAGCAGTTCTTC.